The 3 T cell receptor beta chains in this list originate from one sample, sequenced in a study of blood T cell repertoires in COVID-19. Profiling relied on immunoSEQ multiplex PCR, and the TCRdb table lists in-frame clones only, not all of them. The repertoire holds roughly 290,000 clones, approximately 85% seen once, with 0.87% in the top ten. Sequencing input: peripheral blood. These receptors were taken from a human donor with COVID-19, enrolled during active disease. The donor label of this sample is uncertain.

This clone turned up a few times. V gene TRBV6-6 combines with J gene TRBJ2-7; TRBD1 aligns across 9 bases. This CDR3 region has 15 residues. V was pared by 2 bases and J by 1 base, with 3 bases of the junction left unmatched. Per the germline V gene, CDR1 is MNHNY and CDR2 is SVGAGI (reference sequence). In nucleotides, the CDR3 is TGTGCCAGCAGTTACCTGGACAGGGGATCCTACGAGCAGTACTTC. Translated: CASSYLDRGSYEQYF.

CDR3 amino acids: CASSLRTGGVKRSWAFF. The CDR3 DNA sequence: TGTGCCAGCAGTCTTCGGACAGGGGGCGTTAAGAGGTCGTGGGCTTTCTTT. J is TRBJ1-1 and V is TRBV6-6, with 11 positions matching TRBD1. The CDR3 is 17 amino acids. V shed 5 bases, J shed 11 bases, and the junction held 19 bases outside the gene matches. Germline CDR1 reads MNHNY; CDR2 reads SVGAGI (reference sequence).

For this clone: This sample also contains other DNA sequences that code for the same CDR3. The genes are TRBV5-5 and TRBJ1-5; 9 bases agree with TRBD1. CDR1 is SGHKS, CDR2 YYEKEE, per germline (reference sequence). The CDR3 runs to 14 residues. V dropped 2 bases and J dropped 4; count of bases not matched to a gene: 1. The CDR3 loop reads CASSLGTGNQPQHF. For the CDR3, the DNA is TGTGCCAGCAGCTTAGGGACAGGGAATCAGCCCCAGCATTTT.